Detailed here is one T cell receptor beta chain. This clonotype was counted at least ten times. No cognate antigen has been identified for it. Base qualities are not recorded, but no much larger clone differs from it by a single base. The treatment or condition tag for this specimen amounts to: live attenuated yellow fever vaccine strain. PBMCs were isolated from peripheral blood using a standard Ficoll-Paque protocol. Dynabeads CD4 and CD8 positive selection kits were used to isolate the CD4 and CD8 T-cell fractions. TriZol was used to extract RNA from bulk PBMCs, from CD4 and CD8 fractions, and from dextramer-positive and dextramer-negative fractions. This record belongs to a study of T cells after yellow fever vaccination (dated by TCRdb to about 2019). With regard to the full study: Libraries from fractions with low cell numbers were prepared with the SMART-Seq v4 Ultra Low Input RNA kit. Blood was drawn at multiple timepoints before and after primary and secondary immunization, with bulk PBMC replicates and cell subsets isolated. To follow T-cell clones before and after both primary and booster YFV17D yellow fever vaccination, bulk TCR alpha and beta repertoires underwent longitudinal sequencing. Two healthy male donors made up the cohort, one aged 18 to 30 years and the other aged 30 to 40 years.

General study outcomes and caveats: Because only two donors were included in the study, the extent to which the findings can be generalized is limited. Compared with the primary T-cell response, the secondary T-cell response was weaker but faster, peaking on day 5 rather than day 15. After the booster, most clones that had expanded after primary vaccination were detected again (about 95% of CD4 and around nine tenths of CD8), suggesting broad maintenance of memory. Computational filtering was required because FACS-sorted repertoires could contain abundant contaminating clonotypes from the bulk population. A small share of clonotypes occurred in both CD4 and CD8 compartments, likely arising from convergent recombination.

TCRdb lists the instrument as Illumina NovaSeq 6000. TCR cDNA was made using 5'RACE template switching, a step that added a universal primer site and unique molecular identifiers. Priming of cDNA synthesis was performed from both the TCR alpha and TCR beta constant segments. Library amplification involved two PCR steps, and the second step added sample barcodes and sequencing adapters. Libraries were sequenced on Illumina HiSeq 2500 (2x100 bp) or NovaSeq (2x150 bp). Regarding the original processing steps: MIGEC was used to demultiplex reads and collapse the reads into UMI consensus sequences, and MiXCR was used for V(D)J alignment. Vaccine-responding clonotypes were identified with edgeR using replicate PBMC samples, with FDR below 0.01 and a log2 fold change above 5 up to day 15 being required. Each bulk clonotype received a CD4 or CD8 identity based on whether the sequenced CD4 or CD8 repertoire contained that clonotype at higher abundance. TCRdb reran the public reads through fastp at Q25 and MiXCR, keeping productive beta chains. Every entry covers one CDR3 protein and lists the most common genes and DNA from its rows. For this entry, the V and J calls and clone size follow TCRdb and not the study's own pipeline. The sample includes about 220,000 distinct CDR3 sequences, with approximately 3.2% observed a single time. 3.2% of the sample lies in the top ten.

The CDR3 covers 14 residues, taking in both the cysteine and the phenylalanine. Of the read, only the CDR3 DNA is kept; its 42 bases are in frame from base 1. Unmatched junction bases come to 5, with V trimmed by 8 bases and J by 6 bases. CDR1 and CDR2 (SNHLY, FYNNEI) derive from the germline V gene. Sample: CD4+ T cells sorted from PBMCs, taken 10 days after the yellow fever booster vaccination. This sequence uses TRBV2 and TRBJ2-5; 14 central nucleotides agree with TRBD2. This TCR was recovered from a man aged 18-30 years who received the YFV17D yellow fever vaccine. The nucleotide sequence is given as TGTGCCAGCGGGACTAGCGGGGGAGGACAGACCCAGTACTTC. It translates as CASGTSGGGQTQYF. Outside the CDR3, residues come from the reference TRBV2 and TRBJ2-5 proteins, so the full variable domain is: EPEVTQTPSHQVTQMGQEVILRCVPISNHLYFYWYRQILGQKVEFLVSFYNNEISEKSEIFDDQFSVERPDGSNFTLKIRSTKLEDSAMYFCASGTSGGGQTQYFGPGTRLLVL.